This T cell receptor beta chain comes out of a study of cytomegalovirus exposure and HLA in healthy donors. About the study: The same platform as the approximately 730 first-cohort repertoires was used for the 95 to 150 validation repertoires, a later analysis reported. Study-wide results and caveats: Through in vitro validation, three CMV-associated chains were shown to be specific for CMV antigens.

V was pared by 2 bases and J by 5 bases, with 15 bases between. Germline assignment: CDR1 GTSNPN and CDR2 SVGIG (reference sequence). CDR3 length: 15 amino acids. Details on this clone: Its specificity is not known.

Repertoires were generated with immunoSEQ multiplex PCR, while TCRdb's copy carries only in-frame clones and drops some. The sample has about 360,000 clones; roughly 88% are singletons. The chain joins TRBV30 to TRBJ2-2; possibly TRBD1 for D (6 bases). Material: PBMCs. The source of this sequence is a woman aged 18-29 years in good health and CMV-seronegative. The CDR3 DNA reads TGTGCCTGGAGTTCTCAACAGGGTTCTACCGGGGAGCTGTTTTTT. Its protein is CAWSSQQGSTGELFF.